This T cell receptor (beta chain) comes out of a study of blood T cell repertoires in COVID-19. Study-level background: T cells, B-cell-depleted T cells, or PBMCs provided the cDNA or gDNA that served as material.

A Seattle source enrolled patients during active infection and followed them longitudinally. This CDR3 region has 15 residues. CDR1 and CDR2 from the germline V gene are SGHAT and FQNNGV. V lost 3 bases and J lost 2; bases outside the gene matches: 6. Authors' analysis steps: Amplification with reference gene primers provided the estimates of nucleated cell counts. Sequenced by immunoSEQ multiplex PCR; TCRdb stores in-frame clones only, minus some. The V and J calls and clone size are taken from that table; D and trimming were inferred from the DNA. The sample consists of around 120,000 clones, around 90% of them appearing once.

This clonotype was sampled from a woman in her sixties with COVID-19, enrolled during active disease. Specimen: peripheral blood. The chain joins TRBV11-2 to TRBJ2-5, with 7 positions matching TRBD1. The CDR3 coding sequence is TGTGCCAGCAGCTTGATGGGACAGCAACAAGAGACCCAGTACTTC. This codes for CASSLMGQQQETQYF.